One and the same sample provided the 21 T cell receptor beta chains below, sequenced in a study of patients and donors after allogeneic stem cell transplantation. TCRdb ran MiXCR on the RT-PCR reads and lists one entry per CDR3 protein. In the table there are about a million distinct CDR3 sequences, 15% to 20% of which are singletons. Material: blood, either unsorted or a sorted T cell fraction (not recorded which). Receptor source: a human donor who was either an allogeneic HSCT recipient or a stem cell or donor lymphocyte infusion donor (not recorded which). It is not recorded whose cells these are; they may come from a transplant donor.

The CDR3 loop reads CASSLGSSYEQFF. CDR3 nucleotide sequence: TGCGCCAGCAGCTTGGGGTCTAGCTATGAGCAGTTCTTC. The chain recombines TRBV5-1 with TRBJ2-1; possibly TRBD2 for D (5 bases). This CDR3 comprises 13 residues. The germline V and J ends were trimmed by 0 bases and 8 bases, with 9 bases remaining between them. CDR1 is SGHRS, CDR2 YFSETQ, per germline.

This clonotype came up a few times. The chain uses TRBV20-1 and TRBJ1-4; 7 bases agree with TRBD1. V trimming: 0 bases; J trimming: 2 bases; junction bases outside the gene matches: 3. CDR1 and CDR2 from the germline V gene are DFQATT and SNEGSKA (reference sequence). The CDR3 extends over 15 amino acids. For the CDR3, the DNA is TGCAGTGCTAGAGAGAGGGGGCGGACTAATGAAAAACTGTTTTTT. Its translation: CSARERGRTNEKLFF.

The chain combines TRBV2 with TRBJ2-7, with TRBD2 matching over 9 bases. The CDR3 is made up of 16 amino acids. Germline lookup yields CDR1 SNHLY and CDR2 FYNNEI. The ends lost 2 bases at V and 3 bases at J; junction bases unmatched: 8. The CDR3, as DNA: TGTGCCAGCAGTGAATACCCCCTACTAGCGGGCTACGAGCAGTACTTC. Protein: CASSEYPLLAGYEQYF.

This clonotype was seen only a few times. The genes are TRBV6-5 and TRBJ1-2, with D maybe TRBD1 (6 bases). Trimming took 2 bases from V and 4 from J, leaving 14 bases between them. Germline assignment: CDR1 MNHEY and CDR2 SVGAGI. This CDR3 has 15 amino acids. The CDR3 is CASSYPQGKGYGYTF. For the CDR3, the DNA is TGTGCCAGCAGTTACCCTCAGGGGAAGGGCTATGGCTACACCTTC.

This clonotype was detected only a few times. The CDR3 DNA follows: TGCAGTGCTAATAAGGACTTTAGCAATCAGCCCCAGCATTTT. Protein product: CSANKDFSNQPQHF. J is TRBJ1-5 and V is TRBV20-1; D not certain. The CDR3 covers 14 residues. Trimming cost V 4 bases and J 0 bases, with 10 bases left between them. Germline CDR1 and CDR2: DFQATT and SNEGSKA (reference sequence).

This clonotype was seen a handful of times. At one boundary the junction diverges from the germline segment, which might be a read error. V and J are TRBV7-9 and TRBJ2-1; D is unresolved. Germline CDR1 and CDR2: SEHNR and FQNEAQ (reference sequence). This CDR3 has 13 amino acids. The CDR3 nucleotides are TGCGCCAGCAGCTTGGGCTGGAACAATGAGCAGTTCTTC. It codes for CASSLGWNNEQFF.

This clonotype was observed a few times. The rearrangement uses TRBV5-1 and TRBJ2-1, with a tentative D call TRBD1 (7 bases). Germline V gives CDR1 SGHRS, CDR2 YFSETQ. There are 15 residues in the CDR3. Trimming took off 4 bases at V and 4 bases at J, with 15 bases between the two ends. CDR3 in DNA: TGCGCCAGCAGCGTAACAGGGGAGGATTACAATGAGCAGTTCTTC. Translation: CASSVTGEDYNEQFF.

This clonotype was counted a few times. The V call is TRBV9, the J call TRBJ1-3, with D perhaps matching TRBD1 (6 bases). This CDR3 spans 17 amino acids. Germline V lookup: CDR1 SGDLS, CDR2 YYNGEE. Trimming left V 5 bases short and J 1 base short, with 19 bases between. The CDR3 loop reads CASRGPDRTDSGNTIYF. As DNA, the CDR3 is TGTGCCAGCAGAGGCCCCGACAGGACAGATTCTGGAAACACCATATATTTT.

The chain employs TRBV2 and TRBJ2-7, with D hard to call. CDR3 length: 13 residues. V dropped 2 bases and J dropped 2 bases, with 7 bases sitting between them. Germline CDR1 is SNHLY and CDR2 is FYNNEI. The chain's CDR3 is CASSESYAYEQYF. In DNA form, the CDR3 reads TGTGCCAGCAGTGAAAGCTATGCCTACGAGCAGTACTTC.

In this sample, this clonotype turned up a few times. This chain links TRBV12-3 or TRBV12-4 with TRBJ2-7, with 10 bases aligning to TRBD1. V shed 6 bases, J shed 3 bases, and the junction held 8 bases outside the gene matches. CDR3 size: 15 residues. The chain's CDR3 is CASRPRGTGVYEQYF. The DNA for the CDR3 is TGTGCCAGCAGGCCCCGCGGGACAGGGGTCTACGAGCAGTACTTC.

The chain recombines TRBV7-2 with TRBJ1-5; D gene ambiguous. The CDR3 spans 14 residues. The V gene lost 0 bases and the J gene lost 7 bases, with 10 bases spanning the gap. CDR1 is SGHTA and CDR2 is FQGNSA in the germline V gene. The chain's CDR3 is CASSLALSGQPQHF. CDR3 nucleotide sequence: TGTGCCAGCAGCTTAGCGCTGTCGGGCCAGCCCCAGCATTTT.

The chain recombines TRBV29-1 with TRBJ2-7, with 7 bases fitting TRBD1. V shed 6 bases and J 5 bases; nucleotides not matched to a gene: 13. The CDR3 contains 14 residues. Germline lookup yields CDR1 SQVTM and CDR2 ANQGSEA. Here the CDR3 DNA reads TGCAGCGTCGCGGCCGGGACAGCTATCCACGAGCAGTACTTC. Translating it yields CSVAAGTAIHEQYF.

A remark on this clonotype: Sequence at one end of the junction differs from germline and may be a read error. V and J are TRBV28 and TRBJ2-2; 10 bases agree with TRBD2. This CDR3 contains 17 residues. CDR1 is MDHEN and CDR2 is SYDVKM in the germline V gene. CDR3 nucleotides: TGTCCCAGCAGTTTACACGGACTAGCGGAGAACACCGGGGAGCTGTTTTTT. Amino acids: CPSSLHGLAENTGELFF.

This chain connects TRBV5-6 to TRBJ1-1, with 7 bases matching TRBD1. V shed 1 base and J 6 bases; nucleotides not matched to a gene: 9. Germline-derived CDR1 and CDR2 are SGHDT and YYEEEE. This CDR3 region has 15 residues. The CDR3 reads CASSLYGTEVAEAFF. The CDR3 nucleotides are TGTGCCAGCAGCTTGTACGGGACAGAGGTGGCTGAAGCTTTCTTT.

This clonotype was seen ten or more times. One junction end does not reproduce the germline sequence, and a read error may be involved. This chain joins TRBV5-1 and TRBJ1-1, with D uncertain. Germline V CDR1 and CDR2: SGHRS, YFSETQ. The CDR3 consists of 14 residues. CDR3 DNA sequence: TGTGCCAGCAGTTTAGCAGGTCAGAACACTGAAGCTTTCTTT. The encoded protein is CASSLAGQNTEAFF.

This clonotype was seen more than once but under ten times. The chain uses TRBV3-1 and TRBJ2-7; 7 bases align to TRBD2. The CDR3 runs 15 residues. V was pared by 2 bases and J by 1 base, with 5 bases of the junction left unmatched. Germline CDR1 reads LGHDT; CDR2 reads YNNKEL (reference sequence). The CDR3 DNA sequence: TGTGCCAGCAGCCAAAACGGGAGGACTTCCTACGAGCAGTACTTC. Amino acids: CASSQNGRTSYEQYF.

This clonotype was counted at least ten times. The gene calls are TRBV5-1 and TRBJ2-2, with D perhaps TRBD1 or TRBD2 (5 bases each). CDR3 length: 14 amino acids. V was clipped by 8 bases and J by 3 bases, with 14 bases between them. Germline lookup yields CDR1 SGHRS and CDR2 YFSETQ. CDR3 sequence reads: CASTRQSDTGELFF. Here the CDR3 DNA reads TGCGCCAGTACTAGACAGTCGGACACCGGGGAGCTGTTTTTT.

This clonotype was detected ten times or more. The chain has TRBV20-1 and TRBJ1-4; D uncertain. The CDR3 sequence is 14 residues long. The ends were cut back, 6 bases at V and 4 bases at J, with 15 bases in the middle. CDR1 and CDR2 (germline): DFQATT, SNEGSKA (reference sequence). This chain's CDR3 is CSAGDGRSNEKLFF. In DNA, the CDR3 is TGCAGTGCCGGAGATGGACGGAGTAATGAAAAACTGTTTTTT.

This clonotype showed up many times. This chain uses TRBV7-6 with TRBJ2-3; tentative D call: TRBD2 (6 bases). The length of the CDR3 is 16 residues. Germline CDR1 and CDR2: SGHVS and FNYEAQ. Trimming pared 0 bases from V and 4 bases from J, leaving 14 bases between. The CDR3 here is CASSLAVAEEADTQYF. DNA of the CDR3: TGTGCCAGCAGCTTAGCGGTAGCGGAGGAAGCAGATACGCAGTATTTT.

The chain combines TRBV20-1 with TRBJ2-1, with D unresolved. Germline CDR1 reads DFQATT; CDR2 reads SNEGSKA (reference sequence). The CDR3 is 13 residues long. Trimming shortened V by 6 bases and J by 3 bases, and 12 bases separated the two germline ends. As DNA, the CDR3 is TGCAGTGCCCGAACTACGAACTACAATGAGCAGTTCTTC. It yields the protein CSARTTNYNEQFF.

This clonotype has just a few counts. This sequence joins TRBV3-1 and TRBJ2-1; D is perhaps TRBD1 or TRBD2 (5 bases each). This CDR3 region has 16 residues. CDR1 is LGHDT and CDR2 is YNNKEL in the germline V gene (reference sequence). Trimming left V 1 base short and J 0 bases short, with 10 bases between. CDR3 loop: CASSQGWGSSYNEQFF. For the CDR3, the DNA is TGTGCCAGCAGCCAAGGTTGGGGGAGCTCCTACAATGAGCAGTTCTTC.